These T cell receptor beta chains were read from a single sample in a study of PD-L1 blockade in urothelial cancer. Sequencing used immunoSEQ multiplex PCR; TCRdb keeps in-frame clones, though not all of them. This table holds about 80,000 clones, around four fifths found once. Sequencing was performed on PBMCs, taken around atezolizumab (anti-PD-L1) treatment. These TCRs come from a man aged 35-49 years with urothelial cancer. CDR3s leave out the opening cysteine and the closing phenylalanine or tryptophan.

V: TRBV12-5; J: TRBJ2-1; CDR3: ASGEGTNGAYNEQF
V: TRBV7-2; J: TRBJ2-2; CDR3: ASSLLGGRTTGELF
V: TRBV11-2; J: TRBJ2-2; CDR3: ASSLYAGGNTGELF
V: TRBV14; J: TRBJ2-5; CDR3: ASSPAGTGIVETQY
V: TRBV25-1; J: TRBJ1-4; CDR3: ASSSPRGAPNEKLF
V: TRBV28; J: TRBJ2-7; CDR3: ASSGPGRLRGQY
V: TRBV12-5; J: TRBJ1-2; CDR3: ASGHLLYGYT
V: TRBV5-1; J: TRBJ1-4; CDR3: ASRRGQGSEKLF
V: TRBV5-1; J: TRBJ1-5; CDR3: ASSLAMERQGNQPQH
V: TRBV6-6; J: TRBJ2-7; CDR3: ASSYTGTGEEQY
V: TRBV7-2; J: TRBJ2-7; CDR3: ASRPGTTNEQY
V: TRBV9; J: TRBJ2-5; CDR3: ASNGQETQY
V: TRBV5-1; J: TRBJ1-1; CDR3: ASSLWTGGMNTEAF
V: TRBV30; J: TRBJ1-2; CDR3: AWSVRGRANYGYT
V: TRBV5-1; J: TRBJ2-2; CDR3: ASSLEGVGTGELF
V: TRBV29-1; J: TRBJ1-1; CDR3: SVRGGTGSNTEAF
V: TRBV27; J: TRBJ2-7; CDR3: ASSLRDSFYEQY
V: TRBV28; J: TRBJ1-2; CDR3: ASSPSDMSYT
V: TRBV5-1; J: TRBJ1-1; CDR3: ASSRSQGGVTEAF
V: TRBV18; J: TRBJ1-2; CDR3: ASSPDFKEGYT
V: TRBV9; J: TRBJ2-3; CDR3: ASSSRESDTQY
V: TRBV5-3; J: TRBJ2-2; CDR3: PYSRWREIRELF
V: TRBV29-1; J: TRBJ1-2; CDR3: SLGGDGYT
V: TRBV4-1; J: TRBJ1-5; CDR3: ASSQLGGNQPQH